This T cell receptor (beta chain) was captured by sequencing in a study of cytomegalovirus exposure and HLA in healthy donors. Looked up from germline, CDR1 is MRHNA and CDR2 is SNTAGT. The CDR3 runs 15 residues. Trimming at V came to 4 bases and at J to 4 bases, leaving 5 bases not matched to a gene. Study-wide findings and caveats: A later examination showed that TCR association rates differed by HLA locus, with DRB1 most and HLA-C fewest. Accurate predictions that matched the HLA-A and HLA-B alleles of most subjects were reportedly made from TCR beta sequences. The study recorded fewer than 200 TCR beta chains that were cytomegalovirus-associated.

This clone was counted only a few times. Its antigen remains unknown. PCR employed 60 Vbeta and 13 Jbeta primers. Produced via immunoSEQ multiplex PCR; TCRdb's table is partial and in-frame only. The table shows roughly 150,000 clones, with 84% occurring only once. Material: PBMCs. This sequence joins TRBV6-4 and TRBJ2-3; TRBD2 agrees at 10 bases. This TCR derives from a man between 25 and 39 years old in good health and CMV-seronegative. Written as DNA, the CDR3 is TGTGCCAGCAGTGCCTCTAGCGGGGGCGCAGATACGCAGTATTTT. Translating gives CASSASSGGADTQYF.